This is a list of T cell receptor beta chains from one sample in a study of T-cell reconstitution after alpha-beta-depleted transplantation in children. TCRdb independently ran MiXCR on the PCR reads; one entry per CDR3 protein. The sample carries roughly 400,000 distinct CDR3 sequences, 43% recorded once. This specimen was PBMCs, taken before TCRalphabeta/CD19-depleted stem cell transplant. These receptors were taken from a girl aged 2-9 years with aplastic anemia, due to receive a stem cell transplant. The CDR3 runs from the conserved cysteine through the conserved F or W. D genes are given only for firm matches. For some rows the clone size is stated as once, few or many, or as a class when expanded; others skip it.

TRBJ1-2,TRBD1,TRBV9,once,CASSEDRDYGYTF
TRBJ2-7,TRBD1,TRBV20-1,NA,CSADTGDEQYF
TRBJ2-1,TRBD2,TRBV5-1,NA,CASSDLAGGSEQFF
TRBJ1-2,NA,TRBV27,many,CASSFERGDVYGYTF
TRBJ2-1,TRBD2,TRBV5-1,many,CASSTTSGPNNEQFF
TRBJ1-3,NA,TRBV28,many,CASSPTGAPGNTIYF
TRBJ2-1,NA,TRBV20-1,NA,CSASRAGSPLYNEQFF
TRBJ2-1,NA,TRBV4-1,NA,CASSQDRGASNEQFF
TRBJ2-1,TRBD2,TRBV20-1,NA,CSADPLAGVGNEQFF
TRBJ2-2,NA,TRBV4-2,many,CASSQRQNTGELFF
TRBJ2-3,NA,TRBV2,NA,CASSGPPSTDTQYF
TRBJ1-1,NA,TRBV6-5,NA,CASSYELNTEAFF
TRBJ1-1,NA,TRBV29-1,many,CSGRDGENTEAFF
TRBJ2-7,TRBD1,TRBV20-1,NA,CSARRDWDREEYEQYF
TRBJ2-2,TRBD2,TRBV12-3/TRBV12-4,many,CASTVMRLAETGELFF
TRBJ2-1,NA,TRBV15,NA,CATSRAGGSYYNEQFF
TRBJ2-3,TRBD1,TRBV10-1,many,CASSLTGAYTDTQYF
TRBJ2-2,NA,TRBV20-1,NA,CSARTVNTGELFF
TRBJ2-1,TRBD1,TRBV6-1,NA,CASSEGAGTGSYNEQFF
TRBJ1-2,NA,TRBV4-2,many,CASRPTGSREFYGYTF
TRBJ1-5,NA,TRBV7-9,many,CASADRYQPQHF
TRBJ2-7,NA,TRBV7-8,few,CASSLVMRAFSSYEQYF
TRBJ2-7,NA,TRBV5-1,NA,CASSFDSGYEQYF
TRBJ1-2,NA,TRBV12-3/TRBV12-4,NA,CASSLGSVEYGYTF
TRBJ1-5,NA,TRBV20-1,NA,CSARDFGRSRQPQHF
TRBJ2-7,TRBD2,TRBV20-1,few,CSARDQWLADRSSYEQYF
TRBJ2-4,NA,TRBV7-9,NA,CASSPPREAKNIQYF
TRBJ2-7,TRBD2,TRBV6-1,NA,CASSPLLAGYEQYF
TRBJ2-7,TRBD2,TRBV15,NA,CATSREGGGSYEQYF
TRBJ2-3,TRBD2,TRBV15,NA,CATKLRTSGRDTQYF
TRBJ2-1,NA,TRBV6-1,NA,CASSSGTRTYNEQFF
TRBJ2-6,NA,TRBV12-3/TRBV12-4,few,CASSSRGLSGANVLTF
TRBJ2-5,TRBD2,TRBV19,few,CASRSSGAETQYF
TRBJ1-4,TRBD1,TRBV5-1,NA,CASSKGAQNEKLFF
TRBJ2-1,TRBD2,TRBV27,many,CASSRGLEGSEQFF
TRBJ2-3,TRBD2,TRBV5-1,NA,CASSLGAGARDTQYF
TRBJ2-5,TRBD2,TRBV4-1,NA,CASSHPLAGRGDQYF
TRBJ2-2,NA,TRBV27,many,CASLAGGSTGELFF
TRBJ2-3,NA,TRBV20-1,many,CSARGRADTQYF
TRBJ2-6,NA,TRBV10-3,NA,CAISGISASVLTF
TRBJ2-7,TRBD1,TRBV7-2,NA,CASSRIQGAREQYF
TRBJ2-1,TRBD2,TRBV20-1,NA,CSASFSGIGNEQFF
TRBJ2-7,TRBD1,TRBV12-3/TRBV12-4,many,CASSIRDSSYEQYF
TRBJ1-5,NA,TRBV20-1,many,CSAVQGTQPQHF
TRBJ2-1,NA,TRBV20-1,many,CSLYSGLYNEQFF
TRBJ2-3,TRBD2,TRBV7-8,NA,CASSLGLAGVGDTQYF
TRBJ1-2,NA,TRBV2,NA,CASTLTGGRIYGYTF